These 20 T cell receptor beta chains were all obtained from the same sample, sequenced in a study of OX40 agonist ivuxolimab in advanced cancers. Generated by immunoSEQ multiplex PCR, the TCRdb table keeps only in-frame clones and is missing some. Of 71,000 or so clones in the sample, 85% to 90% were seen once. The specimen was CD4+ or CD8+ T cells sorted from blood, collected in a trial of the OX40 agonist ivuxolimab. These receptors all come from an adult with an advanced solid tumor such as melanoma, head and neck, liver or kidney cancer.

This clone came up once. This sequence joins TRBV7-2 and TRBJ2-1; 11 bases fit TRBD2. This CDR3 contains 15 residues. V gave up 4 bases and J gave up 3 bases; unmatched junction bases: 2. Looked up from germline, CDR1 is SGHTA and CDR2 is FQGNSA. For the CDR3, the DNA is TGTGCCAGCAGCTCCCTAGCGGGAGGCTACAATGAGCAGTTCTTC. Residues: CASSSLAGGYNEQFF.

The V and J genes are TRBV28 and TRBJ1-4; 8 positions match TRBD1. The CDR3 sequence is 16 residues long. With 3 bases clipped from V and 8 bases from J, the junction kept 11 bases outside the gene matches. Per the germline V gene, CDR1 is MDHEN and CDR2 is SYDVKM. CDR3 coding DNA: TGTGCCAGCAGTTTTAGGGGCGGGACAGGCCTAGAAAAACTGTTTTTT. Its protein product is CASSFRGGTGLEKLFF.

The chain employs TRBV18 and TRBJ2-5; TRBD2 matches 7 bases. The V and J ends lost 2 bases and 3 bases, in that order; junction bases with no gene match: 6. CDR3 size: 15 residues. CDR1 and CDR2 from the germline V gene are KGHSH and LQKENI. CDR3 DNA: TGTGCCAGCTCACCAAATAGCGGGCAGGAAGAGACCCAGTACTTC. Amino acids: CASSPNSGQEETQYF.

The J gene is TRBJ1-2, the V gene TRBV5-1; tentative D call: TRBD1 (5 bases). The CDR3 runs 14 residues. Germline V gives CDR1 SGHRS, CDR2 YFSETQ. Trimming took 1 base from V and 3 from J, leaving 10 bases between them. The CDR3, as DNA: TGCGCCAGCAGCTTGAGTCAGGGCGACTATGGCTACACCTTC. The encoded protein is CASSLSQGDYGYTF.

This clone was picked up one time. V and J are TRBV5-1 and TRBJ2-1; D may be TRBD1 (5 bases). Germline V gene sequence: CDR1 SGHRS, CDR2 YFSETQ. The CDR3 consists of 13 residues. V dropped 6 bases and J dropped 8 bases, with 15 bases sitting between them. CDR3 sequence (DNA): TGCGCCAGCAACAAGGGGCGGAACGATGAGCAGTTCTTC. Amino acid sequence: CASNKGRNDEQFF.

The chain links TRBV19 to TRBJ2-7; perhaps D is TRBD1 or TRBD2 (6 bases each). The CDR3 length is 14 residues. The germline V gene has CDR1 LNHDA and CDR2 SQIVND (reference sequence). The V gene lost 3 bases and the J gene lost 3 bases, with 12 bases spanning the gap. The CDR3 reads CASSIKGGNYEQYF. The CDR3, as DNA: TGTGCCAGTAGTATCAAGGGGGGCAACTACGAGCAGTACTTC.

This CDR3 reads CASSVQGVENIQYF. The CDR3 coding sequence is TGTGCCAGCAGTGTTCAAGGGGTGGAAAACATTCAGTACTTC. This chain connects TRBV2 to TRBJ2-4, with D perhaps matching TRBD1 (5 bases). Germline CDR1 SNHLY, CDR2 FYNNEI. CDR3 length: 14 amino acids. V was clipped by 4 bases and J by 5 bases, with 12 bases between them.

This clone appeared many times. The chain employs TRBV25-1 and TRBJ2-7, with 7 bases identical to TRBD1. The CDR3 is made up of 15 amino acids. CDR1 and CDR2 from the germline V gene are MGHDK and SYGVNS. The ends lost 4 bases at V and 0 bases at J; junction bases unmatched: 6. CDR3 DNA: TGTGCCAGCAGTGCCCGGGACAGAAGCTCCTACGAGCAGTACTTC. This translates into CASSARDRSSYEQYF.

This chain's CDR3 is CASSVSGTETQYF. CDR3 DNA sequence: TGTGCCAGCAGCGTTTCGGGGACGGAGACCCAGTACTTC. This chain links TRBV7-8 with TRBJ2-5; D possibly matches TRBD1 or TRBD2 (5 bases each). CDR3 length: 13 amino acids. Germline values: CDR1 SGHVS, CDR2 FQNEAQ. The ends were cut back, 5 bases at V and 5 bases at J, with 12 bases in the middle.

The chain couples TRBV5-1 to TRBJ2-5; D possibly uses TRBD1 or TRBD2 (7 bases each). V lost 4 bases and J lost 3, with 19 bases in between. The CDR3 covers 16 residues. Germline loops: CDR1 SGHRS, CDR2 YFSETQ. DNA of the CDR3: TGCGCCAGCAGCCCCGGGGGGTGGGACAGCAAAGAGACCCAGTACTTC. Translated, it gives CASSPGGWDSKETQYF. Using reference TRBV5-1 and TRBJ2-5 for the parts outside the CDR3, the full variable domain is KAGVTQTPRYLIKTRGQQVTLSCSPISGHRSVSWYQQTPGQGLQFLFEYFSETQRNKGNFPGRFSGRQFSNSRSEMNVSTLELGDSALYLCASSPGGWDSKETQYFGPGTRLLVL.

V usage is TRBV7-9 and J usage is TRBJ1-4, with 7 bases fitting TRBD1. V was pared by 1 base and J by 5 bases, with 4 bases of the junction left unmatched. Germline loops: CDR1 SEHNR, CDR2 FQNEAQ (reference sequence). The CDR3 has 15 residues. The CDR3 region is CASSLGAGGNEKLFF. The CDR3 coding sequence is TGTGCCAGCAGCTTAGGGGCAGGGGGGAATGAAAAACTGTTTTTT.

The chain couples TRBV30 to TRBJ2-2, with no clear D. The V gene lost 7 bases and the J gene lost 4 bases, with 7 bases spanning the gap. Germline loops: CDR1 GTSNPN, CDR2 SVGIG (reference sequence). The CDR3 is 11 amino acids. The CDR3 loop reads CAFSPTGELFF. CDR3 in DNA: TGTGCCTTCTCACCCACCGGGGAGCTGTTTTTT.

J is TRBJ2-2 and V is TRBV7-2; no clear D gene. Germline V lookup: CDR1 SGHTA, CDR2 FQGNSA. This CDR3 comprises 14 residues. Trimming took 2 bases from V and 1 from J, leaving 5 bases between them. DNA for the CDR3: TGTGCCAGCAGCTTACAAAGGAACACCGGGGAGCTGTTTTTT. Its protein is CASSLQRNTGELFF.

This chain joins TRBV4-2 and TRBJ2-2; 12 nucleotides align to TRBD1. The CDR3 loop spans 20 amino acids. Losses at the gene ends were 3 bases for V and 3 bases for J; bases not matched to a gene: 14. Germline lookup yields CDR1 LGHNA and CDR2 YNFKEQ. The DNA of the CDR3 is TGTGCCAGCAGCCAGGCTCGGGACAGGGGGCAGTGGGGAGACACCGGGGAGCTGTTTTTT. It specifies CASSQARDRGQWGDTGELFF.

The chain uses TRBV14 and TRBJ2-1; the D is unclear. Germline CDR1 SGHDN, CDR2 FVKESK. The CDR3 sequence is 16 residues long. V shed 0 bases and J shed 0 bases, with 9 bases lying between them. The CDR3 bases are TGTGCCAGCAGCCAAGAAAAGGTTAACTCCTACAATGAGCAGTTCTTC. It codes for CASSQEKVNSYNEQFF.

The chain employs TRBV18 and TRBJ2-3, with TRBD1 identical over 10 bases. The V gene end was trimmed by 4 bases and the J gene end by 1 base; junction bases not matched to a gene: 5. This CDR3 comprises 16 residues. Germline V gives CDR1 KGHSH, CDR2 LQKENI. The CDR3 sequence is CASSHQDRGRTDTQYF. The CDR3 nucleotides read TGTGCCAGCTCACACCAAGACAGGGGGCGCACAGATACGCAGTATTTT.

The rearrangement joins TRBV18 to TRBJ1-1, with D possibly being TRBD1 (6 bases). The length of the CDR3 is 14 residues. Germline CDR1 KGHSH, CDR2 LQKENI. With 2 bases removed from V and 3 bases from J, the gap between germline ends came to 10 bases. CDR3 nucleotide sequence: TGTGCCAGCTCACCATTGGGGGCGGACACTGAAGCTTTCTTT. Translated: CASSPLGADTEAFF.

This chain connects TRBV11-1 to TRBJ2-5, with D possibly TRBD2 on 6 matching bases. Germline CDR1 is SGHAT and CDR2 is FQDESV (reference sequence). V lost 5 bases to trimming and J lost 7 bases, with 17 bases between them. This CDR3 comprises 14 residues. Here the CDR3 DNA reads TGTGCCAGCAGCCGAGGAGGAGTGGAGGGGACCCAGTACTTC. Its protein is CASSRGGVEGTQYF.

The chain recombines TRBV7-6 with TRBJ2-7, with D perhaps matching TRBD1 (5 bases). The germline gives CDR1 SGHVS, CDR2 FNYEAQ. The CDR3 spans 14 residues. The ends were cut back, 6 bases at V and 2 bases at J, with 14 bases in the middle. The CDR3 protein is CASRVVDNPYEQYF. The DNA of the CDR3 is TGTGCCAGCAGGGTGGTGGACAACCCCTACGAGCAGTACTTC.

The V and J genes are TRBV18 and TRBJ2-1; D perhaps matches TRBD1 (5 bases). The germline V gene has CDR1 KGHSH and CDR2 LQKENI. This CDR3 has 15 amino acids. The V and J ends lost 0 bases and 9 bases respectively, with 15 bases between them. The DNA of the CDR3 is TGTGCCAGCTCACCACCTTTGTCGCAGGGCGGTGAGCAGTTCTTC. Protein sequence: CASSPPLSQGGEQFF.